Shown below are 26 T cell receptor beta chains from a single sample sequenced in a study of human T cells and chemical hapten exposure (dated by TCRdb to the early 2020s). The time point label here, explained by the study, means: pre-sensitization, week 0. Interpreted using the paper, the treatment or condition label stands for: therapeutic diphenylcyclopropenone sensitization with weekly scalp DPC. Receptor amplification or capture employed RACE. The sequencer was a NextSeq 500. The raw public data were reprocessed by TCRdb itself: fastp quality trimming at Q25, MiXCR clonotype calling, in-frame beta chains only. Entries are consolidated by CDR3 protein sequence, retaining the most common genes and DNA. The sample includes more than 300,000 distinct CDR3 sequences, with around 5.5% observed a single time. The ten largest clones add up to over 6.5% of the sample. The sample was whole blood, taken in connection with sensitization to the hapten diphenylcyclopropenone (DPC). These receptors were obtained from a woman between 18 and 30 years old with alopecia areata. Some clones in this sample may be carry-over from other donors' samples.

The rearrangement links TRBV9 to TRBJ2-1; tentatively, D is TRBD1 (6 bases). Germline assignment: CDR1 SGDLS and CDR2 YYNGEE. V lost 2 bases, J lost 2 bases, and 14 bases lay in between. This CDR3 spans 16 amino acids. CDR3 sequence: CASSVMSGQTYNEQFF. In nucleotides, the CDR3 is TGTGCCAGCAGCGTTATGTCCGGACAGACCTACAATGAGCAGTTCTTC.

The DNA for the CDR3 is TGTGCCAGCAGCCCGGATCGGGGGCTCTTGGAGACCCAGTACTTC. Its translation is CASSPDRGLLETQYF. The chain couples TRBV5-6 to TRBJ2-5; TRBD1 or TRBD2 may be the D gene (6 bases each). The CDR3 is made up of 15 amino acids. Germline assignment: CDR1 SGHDT and CDR2 YYEEEE. Trimming cost V 4 bases and J 5 bases, with 18 bases left between them.

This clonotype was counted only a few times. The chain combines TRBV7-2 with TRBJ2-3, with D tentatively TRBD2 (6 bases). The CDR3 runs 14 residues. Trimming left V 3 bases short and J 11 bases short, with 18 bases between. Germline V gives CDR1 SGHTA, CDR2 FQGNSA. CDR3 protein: CASSLLGTLNGQYF. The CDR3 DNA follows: TGTGCCAGCAGCTTGCTCGGGACTTTGAATGGGCAGTATTTT.

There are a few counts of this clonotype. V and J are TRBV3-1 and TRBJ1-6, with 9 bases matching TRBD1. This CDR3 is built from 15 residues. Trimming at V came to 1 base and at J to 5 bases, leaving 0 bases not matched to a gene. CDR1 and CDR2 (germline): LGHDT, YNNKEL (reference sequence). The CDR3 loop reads CASSQGDRDNSPLHF. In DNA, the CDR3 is TGTGCCAGCAGCCAAGGGGACAGGGATAATTCACCCCTCCACTTT.

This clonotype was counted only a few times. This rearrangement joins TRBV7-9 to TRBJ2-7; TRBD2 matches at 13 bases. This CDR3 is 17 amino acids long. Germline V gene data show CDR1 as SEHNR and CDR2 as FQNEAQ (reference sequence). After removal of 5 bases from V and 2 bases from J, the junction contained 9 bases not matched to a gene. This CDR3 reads CASSPQTSGGLAYEQYF. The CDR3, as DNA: TGTGCCAGCAGCCCACAGACTAGCGGGGGGCTCGCCTACGAGCAGTACTTC.

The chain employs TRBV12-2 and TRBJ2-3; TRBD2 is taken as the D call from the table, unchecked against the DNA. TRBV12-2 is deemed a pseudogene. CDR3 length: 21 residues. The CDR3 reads CASRLERRRGAGPASTDTQYF. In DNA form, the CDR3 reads TGTGCAAGTCGCTTAGAGAGGAGAAGAGGAGCGGGTCCTGCTAGCACAGATACGCAGTATTTT.

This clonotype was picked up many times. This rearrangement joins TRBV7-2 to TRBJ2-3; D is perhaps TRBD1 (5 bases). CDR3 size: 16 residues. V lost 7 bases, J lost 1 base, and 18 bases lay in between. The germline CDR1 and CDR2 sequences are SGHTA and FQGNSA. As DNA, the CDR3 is TGTGCCAGCACCGCAGACAGATCGCAGGGCACAGATACGCAGTATTTT. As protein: CASTADRSQGTDTQYF.

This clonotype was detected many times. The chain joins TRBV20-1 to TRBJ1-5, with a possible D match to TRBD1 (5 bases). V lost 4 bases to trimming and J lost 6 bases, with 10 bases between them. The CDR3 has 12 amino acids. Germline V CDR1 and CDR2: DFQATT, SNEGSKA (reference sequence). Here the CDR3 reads CSATSGTQPQHF. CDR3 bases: TGCAGTGCTACCTCAGGGACTCAGCCCCAGCATTTT.

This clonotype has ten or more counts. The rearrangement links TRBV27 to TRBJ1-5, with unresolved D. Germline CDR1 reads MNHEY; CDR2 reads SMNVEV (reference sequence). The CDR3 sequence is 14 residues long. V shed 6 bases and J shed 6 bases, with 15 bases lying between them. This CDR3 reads CASRPLLGFQPQHF. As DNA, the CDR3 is TGTGCCAGCAGGCCCCTTTTGGGGTTTCAGCCCCAGCATTTT.

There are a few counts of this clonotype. The CDR3 bases are TGTGCCAGCAAACCGGACAGACTAAAGGCAGATACGCAGTATTTT. Its translation: CASKPDRLKADTQYF. The chain employs TRBV28 and TRBJ2-3; possible D gene TRBD1, 6 bases. The CDR3 covers 15 residues. V was pared by 7 bases and J by 4 bases, with 18 bases between. Germline V lookup: CDR1 MDHEN, CDR2 SYDVKM. The complete variable domain, with remaining parts taken from reference TRBV28 and TRBJ2-3, reads DVKVTQSSRYLVKRTGEKVFLECVQDMDHENMFWYRQDPGLGLRLIYFSYDVKMKEKGDIPEGYSVSREKKERFSLILESASTNQTSMYLCASKPDRLKADTQYFGPGTRLTVL.

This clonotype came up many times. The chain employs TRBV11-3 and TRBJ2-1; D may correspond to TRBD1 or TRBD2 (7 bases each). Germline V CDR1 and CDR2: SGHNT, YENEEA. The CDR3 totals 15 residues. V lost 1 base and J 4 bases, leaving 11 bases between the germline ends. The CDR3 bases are TGTGCCAGCAGCTTAGGGCAGGGGGGGTACAATGAGCAGTTCTTC. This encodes CASSLGQGGYNEQFF.

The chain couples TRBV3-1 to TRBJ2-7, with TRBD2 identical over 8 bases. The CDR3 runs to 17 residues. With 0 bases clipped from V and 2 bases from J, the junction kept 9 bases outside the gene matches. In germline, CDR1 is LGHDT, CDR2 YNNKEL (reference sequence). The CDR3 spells CASSQDVPGGAPYEQYF. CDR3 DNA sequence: TGTGCCAGCAGCCAAGATGTTCCCGGGGGGGCCCCCTACGAGCAGTACTTC.

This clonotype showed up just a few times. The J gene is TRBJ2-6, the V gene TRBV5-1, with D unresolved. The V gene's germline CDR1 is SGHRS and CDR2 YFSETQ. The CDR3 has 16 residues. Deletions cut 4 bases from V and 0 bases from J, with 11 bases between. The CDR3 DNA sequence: TGCGCCAGCAGCCCAGATCAGAGCTCTGGGGCCAACGTCCTGACTTTC. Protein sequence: CASSPDQSSGANVLTF.

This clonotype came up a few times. The CDR3 DNA reads as TGTGCCATCAGTATCGCGGGGGGCAATTCAGATACGCAGTATTTT. Protein sequence: CAISIAGGNSDTQYF. V and J are TRBV10-3 and TRBJ2-3; 8 bases line up with TRBD2. The germline gives CDR1 ENHRY, CDR2 SYGVKD. The J segment lost 4 bases and the V segment lost 5 bases, leaving 8 bases of the junction unmatched. The CDR3 loop spans 15 amino acids.

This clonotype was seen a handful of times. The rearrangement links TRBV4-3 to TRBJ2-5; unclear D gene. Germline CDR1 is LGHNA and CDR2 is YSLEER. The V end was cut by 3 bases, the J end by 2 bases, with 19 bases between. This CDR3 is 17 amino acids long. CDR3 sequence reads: CASSHDFSGAGQETQYF. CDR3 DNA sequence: TGCGCCAGCAGCCATGATTTCTCGGGTGCCGGACAAGAGACCCAGTACTTC.

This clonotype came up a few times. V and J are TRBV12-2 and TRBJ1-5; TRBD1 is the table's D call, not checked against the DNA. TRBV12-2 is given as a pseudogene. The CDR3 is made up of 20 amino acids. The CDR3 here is CASRLAKMWQGLGSNQPQHF. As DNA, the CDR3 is TGTGCAAGTCGCTTAGCGAAAATGTGGCAGGGGTTAGGGAGCAATCAGCCCCAGCATTTT.

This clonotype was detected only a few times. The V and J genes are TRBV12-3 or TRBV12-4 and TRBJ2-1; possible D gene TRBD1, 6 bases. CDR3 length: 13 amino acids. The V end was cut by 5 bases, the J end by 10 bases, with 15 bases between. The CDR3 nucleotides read TGTGCCAGCAGTCCCGGCAGGGGCGGGGAGCAGTTCTTC. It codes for CASSPGRGGEQFF.

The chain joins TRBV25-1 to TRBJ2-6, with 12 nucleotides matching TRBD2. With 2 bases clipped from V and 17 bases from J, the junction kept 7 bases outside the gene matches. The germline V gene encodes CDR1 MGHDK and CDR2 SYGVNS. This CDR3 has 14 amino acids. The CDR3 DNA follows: TGTGCCAGCAGTGAACCGGGACTAGCGGGCCACTTGACTTTC. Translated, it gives CASSEPGLAGHLTF.

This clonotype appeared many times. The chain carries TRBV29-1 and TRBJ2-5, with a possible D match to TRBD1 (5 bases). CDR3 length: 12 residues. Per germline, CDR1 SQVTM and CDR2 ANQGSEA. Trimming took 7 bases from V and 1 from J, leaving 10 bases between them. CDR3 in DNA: TGCAGCGCAAGGGGTTTCCAAGAGACCCAGTACTTC. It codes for CSARGFQETQYF.

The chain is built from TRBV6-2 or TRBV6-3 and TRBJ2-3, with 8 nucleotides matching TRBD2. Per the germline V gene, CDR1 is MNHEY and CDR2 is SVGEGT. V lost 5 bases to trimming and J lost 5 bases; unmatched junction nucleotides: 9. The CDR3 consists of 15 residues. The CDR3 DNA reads TGTGCCAGCAGTCTCAATAGCGGGGCGGTAGATACGCAGTATTTT. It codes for CASSLNSGAVDTQYF.

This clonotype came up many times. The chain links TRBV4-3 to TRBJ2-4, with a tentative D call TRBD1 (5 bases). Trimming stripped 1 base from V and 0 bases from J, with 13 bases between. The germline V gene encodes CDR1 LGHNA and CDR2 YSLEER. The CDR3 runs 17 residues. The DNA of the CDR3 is TGCGCCAGCAGCCAAGCCTTACAGGTTTTAGCCAAAAACATTCAGTACTTC. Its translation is CASSQALQVLAKNIQYF.

The CDR3 nucleotides read TGTGCCAGCAGTTATGTCGGAACTCACACCGGGGAGCTGTTTTTT. It is translated as CASSYVGTHTGELFF. The chain has TRBV6-5 and TRBJ2-2, with D uncertain. V shed 3 bases and J shed 3 bases, with 11 bases lying between them. This CDR3 has 15 residues. Germline CDR1 MNHEY, CDR2 SVGAGI.

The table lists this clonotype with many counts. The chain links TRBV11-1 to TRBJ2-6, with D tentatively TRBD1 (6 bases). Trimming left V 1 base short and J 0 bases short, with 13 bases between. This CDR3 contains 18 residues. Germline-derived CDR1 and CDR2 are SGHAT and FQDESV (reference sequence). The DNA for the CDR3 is TGTGCCAGCAGCTTAGTCGACAGGTCGAGCTCTGGGGCCAACGTCCTGACTTTC. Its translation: CASSLVDRSSSGANVLTF.

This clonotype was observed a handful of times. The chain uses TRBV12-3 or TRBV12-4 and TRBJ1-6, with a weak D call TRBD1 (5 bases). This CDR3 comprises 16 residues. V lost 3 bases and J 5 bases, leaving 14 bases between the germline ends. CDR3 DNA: TGTGCCAGCAGTTTCTGGGGAGGGACCGATAATTCACCCCTCCACTTT. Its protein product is CASSFWGGTDNSPLHF.

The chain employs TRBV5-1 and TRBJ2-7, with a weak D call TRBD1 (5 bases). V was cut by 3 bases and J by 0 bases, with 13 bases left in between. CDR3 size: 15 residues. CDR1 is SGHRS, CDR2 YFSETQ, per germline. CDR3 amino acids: CASSSNPTVSYEQYF. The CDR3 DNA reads TGCGCCAGCAGCTCGAATCCGACAGTCTCCTACGAGCAGTACTTC. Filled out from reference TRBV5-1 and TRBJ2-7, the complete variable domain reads KAGVTQTPRYLIKTRGQQVTLSCSPISGHRSVSWYQQTPGQGLQFLFEYFSETQRNKGNFPGRFSGRQFSNSRSEMNVSTLELGDSALYLCASSSNPTVSYEQYFGPGTRLTVT.

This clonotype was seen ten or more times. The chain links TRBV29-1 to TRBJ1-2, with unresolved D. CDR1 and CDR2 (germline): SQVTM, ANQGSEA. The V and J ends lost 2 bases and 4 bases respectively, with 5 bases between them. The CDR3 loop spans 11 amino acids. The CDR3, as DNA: TGCAGCGTTGAATTAATCTATGGCTACACCTTC. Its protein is CSVELIYGYTF.